The next 10 T cell receptor beta chains were all read from a single sample in a study of breast tumors, draining lymph nodes, adjacent tissues. TCRdb passed the multiplex PCR reads through MiXCR, listing each CDR3 protein once. The table records tens of thousands of distinct CDR3 sequences, approximately 45% of them present only once. The sample comprised breast tumor tissue. These receptors were obtained from a female donor with breast cancer. Some clones in this sample may be carry-over from other donors' samples.

This chain uses TRBV11-2 with TRBJ1-5; tentatively, D is TRBD1 (6 bases). The germline V gene has CDR1 SGHAT and CDR2 FQNNGV. CDR3 size: 16 residues. The V end lost 0 bases, the J end lost 1 base, and 10 bases lay between the germline ends. As DNA, the CDR3 is TGTGCCAGCAGCTTAGACGGGGGGGGCAGCAATCAGCCCCAGCATTTT. Encoded protein: CASSLDGGGSNQPQHF.

Comment on this clonotype: A much more abundant neighbour one base away suggests this may be a read error. The CDR3 region has the DNA TGTGCCGGCAGTCTCGACAATAGAGTGATTAATGAGCAGTTCTTC. Protein: CAGSLDNRVINEQFF. The chain carries TRBV6-5 and TRBJ2-1, with D unclear. Germline lookup yields CDR1 MNHEY and CDR2 SVGAGI. This CDR3 has 15 amino acids.

Of note for this clonotype: The junction departs from the called germline gene at one end, perhaps through a read error. This sequence joins TRBV2 and TRBJ1-3; D not resolved. CDR1 is SNHLY and CDR2 is FYNNEI in the germline V gene. CDR3 length equals 15 residues. The CDR3 spells CASSAVALGGKPNIF. CDR3 DNA sequence: TGTGCCAGCAGTGCGGTGGCGCTTGGTGGAAAACCCAATATTTTT.

This clonotype was counted ten times or more. This may be a read error: a much more frequent sequence differs by one nucleotide. The J gene is TRBJ2-1, the V gene TRBV20-1; 7 bases map to TRBD1. The CDR3 has 17 residues. In germline, CDR1 is DFQATT, CDR2 SNEGSKA (reference sequence). Losses at the gene ends were 0 bases for V and 1 base for J; bases not matched to a gene: 9. The CDR3 reads CSAREGAGGPSYNEQFF. In nucleotides, the CDR3 is TGCAGTGCTAGAGAGGGGGCAGGGGGTCCGTCCTACAATGAGCAGTTCTTC.

This clonotype was recorded many times. This CDR3 is CASSQVPGGPGNTIYF. The CDR3 region has the DNA TGTGCCAGCAGCCAAGTCCCTGGGGGCCCTGGAAACACCATATATTTT. V is TRBV14 and J is TRBJ1-3; tentatively, D is TRBD1 (6 bases). Germline assignment: CDR1 SGHDN and CDR2 FVKESK. The V gene lost 1 base and the J gene lost 2 bases, with 12 bases spanning the gap. CDR3 size: 16 residues.

This clonotype was detected ten times or more. The V gene is TRBV6-5, the J gene TRBJ2-7, with D possibly being TRBD1 or TRBD2 (6 bases each). CDR1 and CDR2 (germline): MNHEY, SVGAGI. This CDR3 comprises 14 residues. The V gene lost 5 bases and the J gene lost 7 bases, with 18 bases spanning the gap. CDR3 loop: CASSHGGHRGEQYF. CDR3 nucleotide sequence: TGTGCCAGCAGTCACGGGGGCCACCGTGGGGAGCAGTACTTC.

This clonotype was seen many times. The V call is TRBV5-1, the J call TRBJ1-4; a possible D gene is TRBD1 (6 bases). With 5 bases removed from V and 8 bases from J, the gap between germline ends came to 16 bases. Germline CDR1 reads SGHRS; CDR2 reads YFSETQ. This CDR3 has 14 residues. CDR3 nucleotide sequence: TGCGCCAGCAGTGAACAGGGTTTAAGGGAAAAACTGTTTTTT. Residues: CASSEQGLREKLFF. The whole variable domain, remainder taken from reference TRBV5-1 and TRBJ1-4, is KAGVTQTPRYLIKTRGQQVTLSCSPISGHRSVSWYQQTPGQGLQFLFEYFSETQRNKGNFPGRFSGRQFSNSRSEMNVSTLELGDSALYLCASSEQGLREKLFFGSGTQLSVL.

This clonotype has a single count. This rearrangement joins TRBV20-1 to TRBJ2-7, with 11 positions matching TRBD2. The CDR3 extends over 14 amino acids. CDR1 and CDR2 from the germline V gene are DFQATT and SNEGSKA (reference sequence). The junction had 5 bases not matched to a gene; V was cut back by 4 bases and J by 3 bases. The CDR3 region has the DNA TGCAGTGCTACACCGACTAGCGGGAACTACGAGCAGTACTTC. This sequence encodes CSATPTSGNYEQYF.

Many counts were recorded for this clonotype. The genes are TRBV7-3 and TRBJ2-7; D uncertain. The CDR3 is 15 amino acids. Germline V gene lookup returns CDR1 SGHTA and CDR2 FQGTGA. V lost 1 base to trimming and J lost 0 bases, with 10 bases between them. Here the CDR3 DNA reads TGTGCCAGCAGCTTAATGCCGGCTAGCTCCTACGAGCAGTACTTC. Translation: CASSLMPASSYEQYF.

This clonotype was recorded many times. The V gene is TRBV12-3 or TRBV12-4, the J gene TRBJ2-7; 12 bases fit TRBD2. CDR3 size: 14 residues. The V and J ends lost 6 bases and 5 bases, in that order; junction bases with no gene match: 5. The chain's CDR3 is CASRRTSGTHEQYF. The CDR3 bases are TGTGCCAGCAGAAGGACTAGCGGGACCCACGAGCAGTACTTC.